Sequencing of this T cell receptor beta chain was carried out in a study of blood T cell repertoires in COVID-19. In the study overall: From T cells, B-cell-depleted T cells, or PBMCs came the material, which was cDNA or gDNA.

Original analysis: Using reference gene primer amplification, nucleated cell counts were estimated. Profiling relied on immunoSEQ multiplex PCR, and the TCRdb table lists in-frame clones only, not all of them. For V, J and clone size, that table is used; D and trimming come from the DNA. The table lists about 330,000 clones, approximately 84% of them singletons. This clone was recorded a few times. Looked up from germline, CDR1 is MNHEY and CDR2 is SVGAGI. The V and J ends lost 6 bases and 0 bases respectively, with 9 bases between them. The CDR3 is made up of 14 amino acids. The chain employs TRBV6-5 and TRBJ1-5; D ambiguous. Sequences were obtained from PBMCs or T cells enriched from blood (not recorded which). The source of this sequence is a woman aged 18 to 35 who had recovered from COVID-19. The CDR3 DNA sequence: TGTGCCAGCAGGGCAGGTTATAGCAATCAGCCCCAGCATTTT. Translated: CASRAGYSNQPQHF.